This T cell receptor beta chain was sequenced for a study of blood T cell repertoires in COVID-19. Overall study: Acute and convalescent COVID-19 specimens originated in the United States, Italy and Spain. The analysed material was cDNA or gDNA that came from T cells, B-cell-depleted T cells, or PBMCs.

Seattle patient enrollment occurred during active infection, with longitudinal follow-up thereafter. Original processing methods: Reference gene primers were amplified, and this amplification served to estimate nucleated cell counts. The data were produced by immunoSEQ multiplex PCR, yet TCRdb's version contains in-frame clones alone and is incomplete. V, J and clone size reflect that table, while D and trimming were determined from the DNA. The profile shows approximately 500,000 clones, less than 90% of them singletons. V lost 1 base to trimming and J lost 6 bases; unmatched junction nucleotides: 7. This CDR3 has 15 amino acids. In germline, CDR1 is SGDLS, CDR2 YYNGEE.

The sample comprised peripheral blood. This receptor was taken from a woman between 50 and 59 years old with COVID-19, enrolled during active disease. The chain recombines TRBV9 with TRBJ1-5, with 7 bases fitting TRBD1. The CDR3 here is CASSVSGGVGQPQHF. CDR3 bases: TGTGCCAGCAGCGTATCAGGGGGAGTGGGTCAGCCCCAGCATTTT.